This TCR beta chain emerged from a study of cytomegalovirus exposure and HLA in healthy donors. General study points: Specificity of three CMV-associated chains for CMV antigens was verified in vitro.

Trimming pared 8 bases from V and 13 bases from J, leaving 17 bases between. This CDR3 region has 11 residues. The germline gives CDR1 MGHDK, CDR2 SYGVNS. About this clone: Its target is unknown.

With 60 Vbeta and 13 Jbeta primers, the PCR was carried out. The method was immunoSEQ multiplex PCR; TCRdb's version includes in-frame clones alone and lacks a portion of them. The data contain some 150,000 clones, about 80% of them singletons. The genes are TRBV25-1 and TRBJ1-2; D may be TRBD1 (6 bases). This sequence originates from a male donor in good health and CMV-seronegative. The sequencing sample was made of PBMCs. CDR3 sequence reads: CASWGHRGFTF. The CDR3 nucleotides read TGTGCCAGCTGGGGGCATAGAGGGTTCACCTTC.